This paragraph covers one TCR beta chain sequence. Its antigen is undetermined. Per donor, one heparinised blood draw averaged about 110 mL. A CD45RO/CCR7/CD25/CD127/CD95/CD27 panel sorted naive, central memory, regulatory and stem cell-like memory CD4+ cells. The data derive from a study of beta chain features in type 1 diabetes. Notes on the study in general: Shorter TCRB CDR3s, moderately but significantly so, marked every one of the four CD4+ subsets in Type 1 diabetes patients. Since sequencing was performed on cDNA, cells with high TCR expression could be over-represented.

Since all of the isolated RNA was reverse transcribed, expressed TCRB transcripts were what got sequenced. Naive, central memory and regulatory T cell samples averaged roughly 3.5 million reads. Sequencing used immunoSEQ multiplex PCR; TCRdb keeps in-frame clones, though not all of them. The sample carries 100,000 to 150,000 clones, 7.5% to 9.5% recorded once. Germline loops: CDR1 SNHLY, CDR2 FYNNEI. Trimming shortened V by 7 bases and J by 0 bases, and 7 bases separated the two germline ends. The CDR3 is 12 residues long. The sequencing sample was made of central memory CD4+ T cells from blood. The rearrangement links TRBV2 to TRBJ2-7, with D uncertain. The sequence derives from a man aged 25 to 40 with type 1 diabetes. The CDR3 protein is CASTVGSYEQYF. DNA for the CDR3: TGTGCCAGCACGGTCGGCTCCTACGAGCAGTACTTC.